The source of this T cell receptor (beta chain) is a study of CD8+CD57+ T cells in acquired aplastic anemia. Study details: Yields of DNA that came from sorted CD4+ and CD8+ cells averaged roughly 3.3 ug.

Per germline, CDR1 DFQATT and CDR2 SNEGSKA (reference sequence). The ends lost 3 bases at V and 2 bases at J; junction bases unmatched: 6. The CDR3 is made up of 15 amino acids. Study-level points and caveats: Patients were compared with controls for CD8+ Simpson's diversity, and no significant difference emerged. Comparison of patients with controls identified approximately 28 shared CD8+ CDR3 sequences.

Concerning this clonotype: The antigen is not known.

Researchers used genomic DNA as the template to profile TCR beta VDJ and CDR3. One entry per CDR3 protein results from TCRdb running MiXCR on the reads. Altogether a few hundred thousand distinct CDR3 sequences are present, under 65% being singletons, with the ten largest covering around 32%. The J gene is TRBJ2-7, the V gene TRBV20-1; 11 positions match TRBD2. The TCR sequence derives from a human donor in good health. Sequenced material: sorted CD4+, CD8+, or CD8+CD57+ T cells (not recorded which) from PBMCs. CDR3 DNA: TGCAGTGCTAGGCAATATAGCGGGAGGGCCTACGAGCAGTACTTC. Translating gives CSARQYSGRAYEQYF.